This T cell receptor beta chain was sequenced in a study of metastatic and nonmetastatic thyroid tumors (dated by TCRdb to 2019 to 2021). Turning to the overall study: Repertoires were compared across peripheral blood and tumor or nodule tissue samples from malignant and benign thyroid patients.

The library was made by PCR. The instrument given in TCRdb is Illumina HiSeq 4000. High-throughput sequencing was used to profile the TCR beta-chain CDR3 region of every patient. Processing in the source paper ran as follows. Drawing on CDR3 differences between clinicopathological groups, the researchers built a classifier meant to tell apart patients with distant-metastatic papillary thyroid cancer. Repertoire diversity was assessed with the Shannon index, and tumor-blood repertoire similarity with the Morisita-Horn index. In TCRdb, the public reads were trimmed at Q25 with fastp and aligned with MiXCR, with productive beta chains retained. The V and J calls follow TCRdb's processing rather than the paper's. The sample table lists more than 6,000 clones, 33% of them with a count of one. Of the sample, about 37% falls within the top ten clones. There are 14 amino acids in the CDR3, from cysteine to phenylalanine inclusive. The retained sequence is limited to the CDR3, 42 bases, with the frame set at the first base. According to the germline V gene (reference sequence), CDR1 reads PRHDT and CDR2 reads FYEKMQ. A distance of 11 bases separates the germline ends of V and J, which lose 5 bases and 3 bases respectively.

Before undergoing thyroid surgery, none of the patients had been given any kind of treatment. The study retrospectively analysed patient clinical samples collected from about 2012 to 2018 using T-cell receptor beta sequencing. General conclusions and limits of the study: TCR beta diversity was reported as significantly higher in malignant tumors than in benign nodules, in both blood and tumor samples.

Of note for this clone: Its target antigen remains unknown. Per-base qualities were not stored, and no clone one base away is much larger.

Material for sequencing was adjacent normal tissue. This TCR was sampled from a male donor with papillary thyroid cancer or a benign thyroid nodule (not recorded which). Some clones in this sample may be carry-over from other donors' samples. The sequence is built from TRBV13 and TRBJ1-5, with no reliable assignment of the D segment. This receptor has the CDR3 CASSHSGNNQPQHF. Here is the DNA: TGTGCCAGCAGCCATTCCGGGAACAATCAGCCCCAGCATTTT.